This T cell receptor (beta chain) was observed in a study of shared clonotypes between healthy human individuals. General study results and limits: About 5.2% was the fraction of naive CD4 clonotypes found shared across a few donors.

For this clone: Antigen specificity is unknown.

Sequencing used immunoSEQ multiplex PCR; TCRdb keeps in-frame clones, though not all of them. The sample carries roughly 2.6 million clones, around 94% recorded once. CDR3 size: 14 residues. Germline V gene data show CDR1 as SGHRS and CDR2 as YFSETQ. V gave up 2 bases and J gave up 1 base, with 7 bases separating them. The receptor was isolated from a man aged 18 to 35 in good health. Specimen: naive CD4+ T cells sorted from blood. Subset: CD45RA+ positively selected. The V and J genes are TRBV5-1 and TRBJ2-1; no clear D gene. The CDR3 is CASSFGNSYNEQFF. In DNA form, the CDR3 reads TGCGCCAGCAGCTTTGGAAATTCCTACAATGAGCAGTTCTTC.